This is a list of T cell receptor beta chains from one sample in a study of CXCR3-negative and CXCR3-positive naive CD8 T cells. TCRdb reanalyzed the 5' RACE reads, giving one entry per CDR3 protein sequence and no DNA. The sample features about 24,000 distinct CDR3 sequences, with less than 5% in its top ten. The source material was naive CXCR3- CD8+ T cells from blood. All receptors derive from a human donor in good health. Some clones in this sample may be carry-over from other donors' samples. Both conserved end residues are part of each CDR3. Not all rows give a size; the values are once, few, many and, for expanded clones, a class.

clone_size,j_call,v_call,cdr3_aa
NA,TRBJ1-1,TRBV20-1,CSASTGANTEAFF
NA,TRBJ2-4,TRBV7-9,CASSSGVTGVAKNIQYF
NA,TRBJ2-5,TRBV13,CASRGASETQYF
NA,TRBJ2-2,TRBV7-2,CASSVPSRPSNTGELFF
NA,TRBJ1-6,TRBV20-1,CSAKDSLNSPLHF
NA,TRBJ1-5,TRBV15,CATSRAFGVARQPQHF
NA,TRBJ2-1,TRBV7-8,CASSFPPKMDEQFF
NA,TRBJ2-7,TRBV7-9,CASSAAGSYEQYF
NA,TRBJ1-1,TRBV5-6,CASSLRGIGYTEAFF
NA,TRBJ1-5,TRBV23-1,CASSQFVSGQPQHF
NA,TRBJ2-3,TRBV7-9,CASSLTDTDTQYF
NA,TRBJ2-7,TRBV12-3/TRBV12-4,CASSLFGVTYEQYF
NA,TRBJ1-2,TRBV12-3/TRBV12-4,CASSQRDFYGYTF
NA,TRBJ1-2,TRBV12-3/TRBV12-4,CASSFGGIYGYTF
medium-sized,TRBJ2-2,TRBV29-1,CSVPRPRTGELFF
NA,TRBJ2-5,TRBV29-1,CSVDQGNSQETQYF
medium-sized,TRBJ1-5,TRBV4-1,CASSQETASAQPQHF
NA,TRBJ1-1,TRBV29-1,CSVVGDNTEAFF
NA,TRBJ1-1,TRBV7-7,CASSRWDRTNTEAFF
NA,TRBJ2-5,TRBV2,CASRWTGGERPETQYF
NA,TRBJ2-1,TRBV29-1,CSVRSYNEQFF
NA,TRBJ2-3,TRBV12-3/TRBV12-4,CASSRDAPTDTQYF
NA,TRBJ1-6,TRBV4-3,CASSPRGLGYNSPLHF
NA,TRBJ2-2,TRBV29-1,CSVTGAGELFF
NA,TRBJ1-1,TRBV5-1,CASSLEARVGNTEAFF
NA,TRBJ1-1,TRBV13,CASSLAGTGGTEAFF
NA,TRBJ2-7,TRBV4-3,CASSQDWAGNILIEQYF
NA,TRBJ2-3,TRBV6-5,CASSWGQGADTQYF
NA,TRBJ1-1,TRBV14,CASSPSRSGWETEAFF
NA,TRBJ1-6,TRBV7-2,CASSLAARLSWSPLHF
NA,TRBJ2-1,TRBV7-9,CASGGDINEQFF
NA,TRBJ2-5,TRBV28,CASSLWIGAVQETQYF
NA,TRBJ2-2,TRBV9,CASSVRTGELFF
NA,TRBJ1-2,TRBV6-5,CASSYGSYYGYTF
NA,TRBJ2-2,TRBV7-9,CASSYIPRDREEGFTGELFF